A single sample is the source of the 2 T cell receptor beta chains below, sequenced in a study of CD4 and CD8 cells across lung adenocarcinoma regions. TCRdb reanalysed the PCR reads using MiXCR and keeps one entry per CDR3 protein. The profile shows about 19,000 distinct CDR3 sequences, roughly 56% of them singletons. Source material: CD8+ T cells from the center of a lung tumor. The receptors come from a female donor with lung adenocarcinoma. The CD4 and CD8 labels of this study may be unreliable.

This chain uses TRBV6-5 with TRBJ2-1; the D gene is possibly TRBD1 (5 bases). The V gene lost 4 bases and the J gene lost 7 bases, with 20 bases spanning the gap. The CDR3 runs 16 residues. CDR1 is MNHEY, CDR2 SVGAGI, per germline. CDR3 coding DNA: TGTGCCAGCAGTTTAAATCATGGTAAGGGGTCGAATGAGCAGTTCTTC. Protein: CASSLNHGKGSNEQFF.

The rearrangement links TRBV6-1 to TRBJ1-1, with TRBD1 matching 7 bases. Germline V gives CDR1 MNHNS, CDR2 SASEGT. The CDR3 is made up of 15 amino acids. Unmatched junction bases numbered 8, after V lost 2 bases and J lost 5 bases. CDR3 protein: CASSENRGLGTEAFF. The CDR3 DNA follows: TGTGCCAGCAGTGAAAACAGGGGTTTAGGGACTGAAGCTTTCTTT.